This record looks at one T cell receptor beta chain sequence and its context. The target antigen is unknown. The CDR3 extends over 15 amino acids. In germline, CDR1 is SNHLY, CDR2 FYNNEI. V dropped 4 bases and J dropped 0; count of bases not matched to a gene: 6. The entirety of the isolated RNA underwent reverse transcription, so expressed TCRB transcripts were sequenced. Only in-frame clones appear in the TCRdb table, and some are missing; sequencing was by immunoSEQ multiplex PCR. The sample lists about 240,000 clones, approximately 15% seen once, with approximately 0.021% in the top ten. This entry is derived from a study of beta chain features in type 1 diabetes. Study observations and caveats: For TCRB rearrangement, an influence of HLA type remained unresolved here. Patients showed naive, central memory and Treg TCRB repertoires that appeared more similar than those of healthy donors. Moderately but significantly shorter TCRB CDR3s were found in Type 1 diabetes patients in all four CD4+ subsets.

The chain couples TRBV2 to TRBJ2-7, with TRBD1 identical over 7 bases. Sequencing was performed on naive CD4+ T cells from blood. This TCR was sampled from a man in his thirties or forties with type 1 diabetes. The CDR3, as DNA: TGTGCCAGCAGTGGCCGGACAGGCAGCTCCTACGAGCAGTACTTC. Translating it yields CASSGRTGSSYEQYF.